The 13 T cell receptor beta chains given below trace back to one sample, sequenced in a study of T cells in Graves' hyperthyroidism and ophthalmopathy (dated by TCRdb to about 2019). Library generation was performed with multiplex PCR. Sequencing took place on an Illumina HiSeq 2000. The TCR beta CDR3 regions were amplified from RNA transcripts. For the first round of RT-PCR on the TCR CDR3, the HTBI primer set was used together with the Qiagen OneStep RT-PCR kit. TCRdb took the public reads, trimmed them with fastp at Q25, ran MiXCR for clone calling and kept in-frame beta chains. Each entry merges the rows of one CDR3 protein and shows their most common DNA and genes. Across this sample there are hundreds of thousands of distinct CDR3 sequences, with roughly 15% seen only once. Under 35% of the sample rests with the top ten. Material for sequencing was blood. These receptors came from a woman under 30 with Graves' ophthalmopathy.

This clonotype was seen ten or more times. In nucleotides, the CDR3 is TGCGCCAGCAGCGCGCGGACAGGGAACACTGAAGCTTTCTTT. This gives the protein CASSARTGNTEAFF. The chain is built from TRBV5-1 and TRBJ1-1; 7 positions match TRBD1. The junction had 4 bases not matched to a gene; V was cut back by 4 bases and J by 1 base. Looked up from germline, CDR1 is SGHRS and CDR2 is YFSETQ. The CDR3 runs to 14 residues. The whole variable domain, remainder taken from reference TRBV5-1 and TRBJ1-1, is KAGVTQTPRYLIKTRGQQVTLSCSPISGHRSVSWYQQTPGQGLQFLFEYFSETQRNKGNFPGRFSGRQFSNSRSEMNVSTLELGDSALYLCASSARTGNTEAFFGQGTRLTVV.

This chain joins TRBV13 and TRBJ2-7; TRBD1 is a possible D gene (5 bases). Trimming took 3 bases from V and 7 from J, leaving 10 bases between them. Germline V CDR1 and CDR2: PRHDT, FYEKMQ (reference sequence). The CDR3 sequence is 12 residues long. The CDR3 coding sequence is TGTGCCAGCAGCTTGGCGGCAGGGGAGCAGTACTTC. Its protein product is CASSLAAGEQYF.

This chain links TRBV10-2 with TRBJ2-2; no firm D call. CDR1 and CDR2 (germline): WSHSY, SAAADI. The CDR3 extends over 15 amino acids. V was cut by 4 bases and J by 7 bases, with 16 bases left in between. The CDR3 loop reads CASSGMWRRDGELFF. The CDR3 nucleotides are TGCGCCAGCAGTGGGATGTGGAGAAGGGACGGGGAGCTGTTTTTT.

This clonotype came up many times. The genes are TRBV28 and TRBJ2-7, with 9 positions matching TRBD1. Germline V gives CDR1 MDHEN, CDR2 SYDVKM. J was trimmed by 4 bases and V by 5 bases; bases with no gene match: 6. CDR3 length equals 14 residues. The CDR3 nucleotides read TGTGCCAGCAGTACGGGACAGGGCATGTACGAGCAGTACTTC. Residues: CASSTGQGMYEQYF.

The sample holds many counts of this clonotype. In nucleotides, the CDR3 is TGTGCCAGCAGTTTACCGCAGGATAACTATGGCTACACCTTC. It is translated as CASSLPQDNYGYTF. This chain joins TRBV28 and TRBJ1-2, with D hard to call. CDR3 size: 14 residues. CDR1 MDHEN and CDR2 SYDVKM come from the germline V gene. Trimming removed 2 bases from V and 1 base from J, with 8 bases in between.

The sample holds many counts of this clonotype. The gene calls are TRBV7-9 and TRBJ2-1; TRBD2 matches 8 bases. Trimming cost V 4 bases and J 2 bases; bases outside gene matches: 10. The CDR3 covers 17 residues. The V gene's germline CDR1 is SEHNR and CDR2 FQNEAQ (reference sequence). The CDR3 DNA follows: TGTGCCAGCAGCTCCACTAGGGGGACTAGTCCCTACAATGAGCAGTTCTTC. Residues: CASSSTRGTSPYNEQFF.

This clonotype came up many times. The chain combines TRBV6-1 with TRBJ1-5; D possibly corresponds to TRBD1 (5 bases). Germline V gives CDR1 MNHNS, CDR2 SASEGT. Trimming removed 5 bases at V and 5 bases at J, with 16 bases between. There are 15 residues in the CDR3. The DNA for the CDR3 is TGTGCCAGCAGTACGACAGACGTATTCGATCAGCCCCAGCATTTT. This codes for CASSTTDVFDQPQHF.

This clonotype appeared many times. The chain couples TRBV7-9 to TRBJ1-6; possibly TRBD1 for D (6 bases). Looked up from germline, CDR1 is SEHNR and CDR2 is FQNEAQ (reference sequence). Between the trimmed V and J ends, which lost 6 bases and 7 bases, there was a span of 13 bases. The CDR3 extends over 14 amino acids. CDR3 in amino acids: CASRPQGDNSPLHF. Here the CDR3 DNA reads TGTGCCAGCAGACCACAGGGCGACAATTCACCCCTCCACTTT.

The chain joins TRBV9 to TRBJ2-3; 8 bases match TRBD1. The germline CDR1 and CDR2 sequences are SGDLS and YYNGEE. Losses at the gene ends were 3 bases for V and 0 bases for J; bases not matched to a gene: 3. The CDR3 has 15 residues. The CDR3 region is CASSAGGLSTDTQYF. Here the CDR3 DNA reads TGTGCCAGCAGCGCAGGGGGCTTAAGCACAGATACGCAGTATTTT. The whole variable domain, remainder taken from reference TRBV9 and TRBJ2-3, is DSGVTQTPKHLITATGQRVTLRCSPRSGDLSVYWYQQSLDQGLQFLIQYYNGEERAKGNILERFSAQQFPDLHSELNLSSLELGDSALYFCASSAGGLSTDTQYFGPGTRLTVL.

This clonotype showed up many times. The chain uses TRBV11-2 and TRBJ1-1; weak D call: TRBD1 (5 bases). Trimming removed 2 bases at V and 7 bases at J, with 14 bases between. The germline V gene encodes CDR1 SGHAT and CDR2 FQNNGV. The CDR3 contains 14 residues. CDR3 protein: CASSLSGWTLEAFF. The CDR3 DNA reads TGTGCCAGCAGCTTATCTGGGTGGACACTTGAAGCTTTCTTT.

This clonotype was counted between two and nine times. It may be a read error: a sequence one base away is much more abundant. J is TRBJ2-5 and V is TRBV24-1; 8 bases fit TRBD2. The CDR3 is made up of 15 amino acids. CDR1 KGHDR and CDR2 SFDVKD come from the germline V gene. The CDR3 bases are TGTGCCGCCAGTGACAAGCGGGAGCCCCAAGAGACCCAGTACTTC. Translation: CAASDKREPQETQYF.

This clonotype came up many times. The chain has TRBV7-9 and TRBJ2-5; possibly TRBD2 for D (7 bases). The CDR3 sequence is 15 residues long. Germline V gene data show CDR1 as SEHNR and CDR2 as FQNEAQ (reference sequence). Trimming pared 1 base from V and 4 bases from J, leaving 13 bases between. The CDR3 coding sequence is TGTGCCAGCAGCTTAGAGGGGGGGATTGTAGAGACCCAGTACTTC. This codes for CASSLEGGIVETQYF. Variable domain in full (rest from reference TRBV7-9 and TRBJ2-5): DTGVSQNPRHKITKRGQNVTFRCDPISEHNRLYWYRQTLGQGPEFLTYFQNEAQLEKSRLLSDRFSAERPKGSFSTLEIQRTEQGDSAMYLCASSLEGGIVETQYFGPGTRLLVL.

This clonotype was seen repeatedly, ten times or more. The chain couples TRBV12-3 or TRBV12-4 to TRBJ1-5, with D perhaps matching TRBD1 (6 bases). The CDR3 runs to 14 residues. Between the trimmed V and J ends, which lost 6 bases and 4 bases, there was a span of 13 bases. The CDR3, as DNA: TGTGCCAGCAGCCCGGGGGCGCGGAATCAGCCCCAGCATTTT. It specifies CASSPGARNQPQHF.